This T cell receptor (beta chain) was observed in a study of blood T cell repertoires in COVID-19. Study background: The origin of the acute and convalescent COVID-19 samples was the United States, Italy and Spain. PBMCs, B-cell-depleted T cells, or T cells provided the cDNA or gDNA that made up the material.

While infection was still active, Seattle patients were enrolled and then followed longitudinally. Authors' analysis steps: The authors estimated nucleated cell counts from reference gene primer amplification. Sequencing was performed with immunoSEQ multiplex PCR; in TCRdb, only in-frame clones are kept and a portion is missing. That table is the source of V, J and clone size, and D and trimming were worked out from the DNA. Of roughly 340,000 clones listed, roughly 90% are singletons. Germline V lookup: CDR1 GTSNPN, CDR2 SVGIG (reference sequence). V trimming: 2 bases; J trimming: 2 bases; junction bases outside the gene matches: 3. The CDR3 contains 14 residues.

The sequence derives from a woman in her twenties or thirties with COVID-19, enrolled during active disease. The sample was peripheral blood. This sequence joins TRBV30 and TRBJ2-3; 8 nucleotides line up with TRBD2. The DNA for the CDR3 is TGTGCCTGGAGTTCCGGACTAGCCACAGATACGCAGTATTTT. The encoded protein is CAWSSGLATDTQYF.